These 7 T cell receptor beta chains share one sample of origin, sequenced in a study of regulatory and conventional T cells in RAG deficiency. The method was immunoSEQ multiplex PCR; TCRdb's version includes in-frame clones alone and lacks a portion of them. The data contain 25,000 to 35,000 clones, about nine tenths of them singletons. This same sample was also part of a study on regulatory T cells. That study adds: The primer mix had 52 TRBV and 13 TRBJ primers.

The source material was CD8+ T cells sorted from blood. These receptors all come from a human donor in good health.

The gene calls are TRBV19 and TRBJ2-1, with D perhaps assigned TRBD1 or TRBD2 (6 bases each). The germline V gene has CDR1 LNHDA and CDR2 SQIVND (reference sequence). V shed 3 bases and J shed 1 base, with 13 bases lying between them. This CDR3 spans 16 amino acids. In nucleotides, the CDR3 is TGTGCCAGTAGTATCGTCGGCGGGACATCCTACAATGAGCAGTTCTTC. Translating it yields CASSIVGGTSYNEQFF.

This chain links TRBV5-1 with TRBJ2-1; 10 bases line up with TRBD2. The CDR3 length is 17 residues. The germline V gene encodes CDR1 SGHRS and CDR2 YFSETQ. The V segment lost 2 bases and the J segment 4 bases; nucleotides outside the gene matches: 9. CDR3: CASSLLLAGSTYNEQFF. The CDR3 DNA follows: TGCGCCAGCAGCTTATTACTAGCGGGGTCAACATACAATGAGCAGTTCTTC.

The genes are TRBV5-6 and TRBJ1-5; TRBD1 matches at 8 bases. Germline trimming cut 2 bases from V and 11 bases from J; bases unmatched to any gene: 9. This CDR3 region has 14 residues. Germline CDR1 reads SGHDT; CDR2 reads YYEEEE. In DNA form, the CDR3 reads TGTGCCAGCAGCTTAGACAGGGGCTCGGGAACCCAGCATTTT. It specifies CASSLDRGSGTQHF.

The gene calls are TRBV9 and TRBJ1-1, with TRBD1 matching 7 bases. V lost 3 bases and J lost 7; bases outside the gene matches: 6. Germline V CDR1 and CDR2: SGDLS, YYNGEE. The CDR3 has 13 amino acids. The CDR3 coding sequence is TGTGCCAGCAGCGGCGGGACAGCAAATGAAGCTTTCTTT. Translating it yields CASSGGTANEAFF.

The V gene is TRBV2, the J gene TRBJ1-5; D call uncertain. V was cut by 0 bases and J by 5 bases, with 11 bases left in between. CDR3 length: 15 residues. Germline V gives CDR1 SNHLY, CDR2 FYNNEI. The CDR3, as DNA: TGTGCCAGCAGTGAAGCGCGTCAGCTGGATCAGCCCCAGCATTTT. This gives the protein CASSEARQLDQPQHF.

The V and J genes are TRBV7-9 and TRBJ2-5, with a weak D call TRBD2 (5 bases). The CDR3 has 15 residues. The V end lost 1 base, the J end lost 3 bases, and 12 bases lay between the germline ends. Germline V gives CDR1 SEHNR, CDR2 FQNEAQ (reference sequence). The CDR3 DNA is TGTGCCAGCAGCTTAGGGGTTTGGGGAGAAGAGACCCAGTACTTC. It is translated as CASSLGVWGEETQYF.

A word on this clone: This CDR3 is missing its conserved last phenylalanine or tryptophan, likely due to a read error. The rearrangement links TRBV4-1 to TRBJ1-2, with 8 bases fitting TRBD1. Germline CDR1 reads MGHRA; CDR2 reads YSYEKL. This CDR3 has 16 amino acids. CDR3 sequence: CTSSQDPGQVLWGYTL. In nucleotides, the CDR3 is TGCACCAGCAGCCAGGACCCGGGACAGGTTCTCTGGGGCTACACCCTC.